This T cell receptor beta chain appears in the sequencing data of a study of T cells in Graves' hyperthyroidism and ophthalmopathy. Study-level background: Pretreatment peripheral blood was obtained at initial diagnosis.

In regard to this clonotype: Its antigen is currently unknown.

If no ophthalmopathy progression occurred within 18 months, Graves' hyperthyroidism was stable. TCR beta CDR3 regions were amplified from RNA. The HTBI set primed first-round TCR CDR3 RT-PCR. TCRdb reprocessed the multiplex PCR reads via MiXCR and lists one record per CDR3 protein. The repertoire holds under 450,000 distinct CDR3 sequences, with approximately 14% as singletons. Findings and caveats of the study: The majority of expanded thyroid clonotypes above 0.001 also appeared in blood. Stable hyperthyroidism was told apart from ophthalmopathy by a model built on 13 V-J features.

Germline V gene lookup returns CDR1 SEHNR and CDR2 FQNEAQ (reference sequence). The CDR3 length is 13 residues. The V end lost 5 bases, the J end lost 7 bases, and 15 bases lay between the germline ends. The V and J genes are TRBV7-9 and TRBJ2-7; maybe TRBD2 (7 bases). The TCR comes from a woman younger than 30 with Graves' hyperthyroidism. Material for sequencing was blood. CDR3 DNA: TGTGCCAGCAGCGGGGGGGCGGTTGGGGAGCAGTACTTC. Encoded protein: CASSGGAVGEQYF.